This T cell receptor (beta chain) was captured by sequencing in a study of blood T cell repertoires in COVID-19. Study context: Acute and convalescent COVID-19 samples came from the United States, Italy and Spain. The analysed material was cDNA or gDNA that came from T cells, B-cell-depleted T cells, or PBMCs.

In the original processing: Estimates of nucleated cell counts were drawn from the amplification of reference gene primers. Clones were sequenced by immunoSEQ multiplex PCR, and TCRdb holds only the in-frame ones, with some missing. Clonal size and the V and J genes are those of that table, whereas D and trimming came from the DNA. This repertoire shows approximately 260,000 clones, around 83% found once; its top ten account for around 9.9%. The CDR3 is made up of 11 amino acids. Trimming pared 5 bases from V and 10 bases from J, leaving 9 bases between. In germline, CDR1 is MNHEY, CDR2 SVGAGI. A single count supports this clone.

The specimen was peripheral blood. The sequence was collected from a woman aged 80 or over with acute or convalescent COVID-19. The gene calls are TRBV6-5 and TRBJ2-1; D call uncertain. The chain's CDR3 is CASSPAGEQFF. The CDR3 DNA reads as TGTGCCAGCAGTCCCGCCGGGGAGCAGTTCTTC.